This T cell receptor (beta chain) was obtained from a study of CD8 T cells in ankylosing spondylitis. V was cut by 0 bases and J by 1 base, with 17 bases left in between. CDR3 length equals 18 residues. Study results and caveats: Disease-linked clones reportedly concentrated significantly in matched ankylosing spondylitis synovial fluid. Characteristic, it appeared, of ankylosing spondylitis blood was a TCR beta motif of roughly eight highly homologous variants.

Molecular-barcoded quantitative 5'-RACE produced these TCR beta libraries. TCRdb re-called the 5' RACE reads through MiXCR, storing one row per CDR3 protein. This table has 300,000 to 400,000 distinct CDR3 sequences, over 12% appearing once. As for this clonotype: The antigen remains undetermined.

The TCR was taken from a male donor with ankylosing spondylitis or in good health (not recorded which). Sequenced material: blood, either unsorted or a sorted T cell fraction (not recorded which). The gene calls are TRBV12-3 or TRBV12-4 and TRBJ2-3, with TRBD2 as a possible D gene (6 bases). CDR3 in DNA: TGTGCCAGCAGTTTAGCCGGCGGTCCGGGGGAAGGCACAGATACGCAGTATTTT. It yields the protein CASSLAGGPGEGTDTQYF.